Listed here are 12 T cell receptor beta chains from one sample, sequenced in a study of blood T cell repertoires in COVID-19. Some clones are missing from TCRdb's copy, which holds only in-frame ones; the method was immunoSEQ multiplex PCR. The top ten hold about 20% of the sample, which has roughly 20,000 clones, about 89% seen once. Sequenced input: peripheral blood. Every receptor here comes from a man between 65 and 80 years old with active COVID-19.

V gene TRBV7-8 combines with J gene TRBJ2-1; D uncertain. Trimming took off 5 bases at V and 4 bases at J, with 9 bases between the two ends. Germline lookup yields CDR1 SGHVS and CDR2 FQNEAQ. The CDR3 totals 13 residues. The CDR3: CASSPRQYNEQFF. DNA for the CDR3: TGTGCCAGCAGCCCCCGCCAGTACAATGAGCAGTTCTTC.

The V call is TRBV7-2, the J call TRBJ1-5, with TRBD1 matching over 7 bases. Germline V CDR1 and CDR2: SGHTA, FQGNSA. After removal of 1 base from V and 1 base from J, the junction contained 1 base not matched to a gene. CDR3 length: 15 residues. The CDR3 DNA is TGTGCCAGCAGCTTAGGGGGACAGAGCAATCAGCCCCAGCATTTT. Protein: CASSLGGQSNQPQHF.

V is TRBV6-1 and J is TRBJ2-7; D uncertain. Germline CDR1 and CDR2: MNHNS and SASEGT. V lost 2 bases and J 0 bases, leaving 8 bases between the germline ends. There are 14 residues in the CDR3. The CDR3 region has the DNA TGTGCCAGCAGTGAATTCTCCAGCTCCTACGAGCAGTACTTC. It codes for CASSEFSSSYEQYF.

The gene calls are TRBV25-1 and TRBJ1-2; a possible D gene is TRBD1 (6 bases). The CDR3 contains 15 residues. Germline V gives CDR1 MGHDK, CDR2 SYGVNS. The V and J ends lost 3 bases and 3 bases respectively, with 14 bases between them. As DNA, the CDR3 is TGTGCCAGCAGTGAGCCAGGCAGGGGAGACTATGGCTACACCTTC. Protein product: CASSEPGRGDYGYTF.

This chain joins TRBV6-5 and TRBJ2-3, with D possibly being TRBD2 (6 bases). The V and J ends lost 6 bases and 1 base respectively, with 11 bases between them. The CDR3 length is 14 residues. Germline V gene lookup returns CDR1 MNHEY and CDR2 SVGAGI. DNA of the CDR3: TGTGCCAGCAGGAAGACGGGGGGCACAGATACGCAGTATTTT. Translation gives CASRKTGGTDTQYF.

CDR3 nucleotide sequence: TGTGCCAGTAGTATGTTACGGGGTGTGAGGCCAGATACGCAGTATTTT. It codes for CASSMLRGVRPDTQYF. V is TRBV19 and J is TRBJ2-3, with D maybe TRBD2 (5 bases). Trimming removed 3 bases at V and 4 bases at J, with 17 bases between. The CDR3 has 16 amino acids. From germline, CDR1 is LNHDA and CDR2 SQIVND (reference sequence). Filled out from reference TRBV19 and TRBJ2-3, the complete variable domain reads DGGITQSPKYLFRKEGQNVTLSCEQNLNHDAMYWYRQDPGQGLRLIYYSQIVNDFQKGDIAEGYSVSREKKESFPLTVTSAQKNPTAFYLCASSMLRGVRPDTQYFGPGTRLTVL.

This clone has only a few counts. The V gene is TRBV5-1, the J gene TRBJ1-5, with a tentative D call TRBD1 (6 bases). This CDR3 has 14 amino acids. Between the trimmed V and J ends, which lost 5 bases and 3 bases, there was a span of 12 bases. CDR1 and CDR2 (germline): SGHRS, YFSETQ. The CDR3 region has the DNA TGCGCCAGCAGTCCAACAGGGTTCAATCAGCCCCAGCATTTT. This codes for CASSPTGFNQPQHF.

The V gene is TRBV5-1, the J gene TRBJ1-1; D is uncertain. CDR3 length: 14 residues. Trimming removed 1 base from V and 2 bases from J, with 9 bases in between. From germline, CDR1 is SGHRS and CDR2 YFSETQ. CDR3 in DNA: TGCGCCAGCAGCTTGAGTCCCAGAAACACTGAAGCTTTCTTT. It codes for CASSLSPRNTEAFF.

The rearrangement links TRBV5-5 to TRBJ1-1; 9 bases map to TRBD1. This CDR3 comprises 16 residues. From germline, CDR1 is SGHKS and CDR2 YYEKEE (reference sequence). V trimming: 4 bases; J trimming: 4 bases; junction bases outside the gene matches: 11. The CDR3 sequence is CASSPTTGTGSTEAFF. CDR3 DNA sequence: TGTGCCAGCAGCCCAACAACCGGGACAGGGTCCACTGAAGCTTTCTTT.

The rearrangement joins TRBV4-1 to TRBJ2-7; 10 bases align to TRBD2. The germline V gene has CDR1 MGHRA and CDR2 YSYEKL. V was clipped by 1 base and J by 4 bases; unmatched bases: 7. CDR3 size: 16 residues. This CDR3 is CASSQGGLAGVYEQYF. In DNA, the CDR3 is TGCGCCAGCAGCCAAGGGGGGCTAGCGGGGGTGTACGAGCAGTACTTC.

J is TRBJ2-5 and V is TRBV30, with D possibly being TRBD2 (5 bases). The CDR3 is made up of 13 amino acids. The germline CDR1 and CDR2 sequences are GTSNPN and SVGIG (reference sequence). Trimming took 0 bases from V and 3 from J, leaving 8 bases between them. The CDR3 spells CAWSVGIKETQYF. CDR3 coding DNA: TGTGCCTGGAGTGTCGGGATAAAAGAGACCCAGTACTTC.

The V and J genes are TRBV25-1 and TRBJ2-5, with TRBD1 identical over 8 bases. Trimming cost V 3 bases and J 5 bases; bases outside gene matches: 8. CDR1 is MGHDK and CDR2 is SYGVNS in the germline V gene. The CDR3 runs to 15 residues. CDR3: CASSEGTGLWETQYF. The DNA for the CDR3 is TGTGCCAGCAGTGAGGGGACAGGTCTGTGGGAGACCCAGTACTTC. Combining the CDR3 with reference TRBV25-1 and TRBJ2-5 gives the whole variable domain EADIYQTPRYLVIGTGKKITLECSQTMGHDKMYWYQQDPGMELHLIHYSYGVNSTEKGDLSSESTVSRIRTEHFPLTLESARPSHTSQYLCASSEGTGLWETQYFGPGTRLLVL.